This entry features one TCR beta chain sequence. With 2 bases removed from V and 10 bases from J, the gap between germline ends came to 21 bases. The CDR3 has 16 residues. Per the germline V gene, CDR1 is LGHNT and CDR2 is FRNRAP. This record belongs to a study of blood T cell repertoires in COVID-19. TCRdb keeps only in-frame clones here, not all; method: immunoSEQ multiplex PCR. Found here are some 100,000 clones, roughly 79% of them singletons; the top ten hold over 10%. The source material was peripheral blood. The origin of this receptor is a woman in her 70s with acute or convalescent COVID-19. The genes are TRBV12-5 and TRBJ2-1; tentative D call: TRBD2 (7 bases). The CDR3 DNA sequence: TGTGCTAGTGGTTTGTTTCGGGGGGCGGAGAGTAAGGAGCAGTTCTTC. This encodes CASGLFRGAESKEQFF.